What follows are 2 T cell receptor beta chains derived from one specimen sequenced in a study of blood T cells in healthy people across ages. Together with a sample-barcoded 5' primer, a J-beta primer mix was included in a second PCR lasting about 6 to 11 cycles. TCRdb reprocessed the 5' RACE reads with MiXCR, giving one entry per CDR3 protein. The table lists roughly 700,000 distinct CDR3 sequences, 20% to 30% of them singletons, with 8% to 10% in the top ten. In addition, the sample was reused for a study of T cells of mothers and their children.

The sequenced sample was blood. The source is a boy aged 10-17 years in good health.

The V gene is TRBV3-1, the J gene TRBJ2-1; D is perhaps TRBD2 (6 bases). V was clipped by 2 bases and J by 0 bases, with 11 bases between them. The CDR3 runs 16 residues. Germline values: CDR1 LGHDT, CDR2 YNNKEL (reference sequence). CDR3 DNA: TGTGCCAGCAGCCAAACGGGACTCGTCTCCTACAATGAGCAGTTCTTC. Its protein is CASSQTGLVSYNEQFF.

The chain carries TRBV20-1 and TRBJ2-3; 8 bases line up with TRBD2. CDR3 length equals 16 residues. After removal of 0 bases from V and 2 bases from J, the junction contained 7 bases not matched to a gene. Germline V lookup: CDR1 DFQATT, CDR2 SNEGSKA (reference sequence). The CDR3 DNA reads TGCAGTGCTAGAGAACTCGGGACTAGACCCACAGATACGCAGTATTTT. Its protein product is CSARELGTRPTDTQYF.